Listed below are T cell receptor beta chains from one sample, sequenced in a study of T cells expressing NK-cell markers. Reprocessing the 5' RACE reads, TCRdb reports a single entry for every CDR3 protein and omits DNA. Reported are under 500,000 distinct CDR3 sequences; the ten largest clones contain about 7.1%. The sequenced material came from blood T cells: a sorted CD56 or NKG2C T cell subset, CD4+ or CD8+ T cells, or bulk PBMC T cells (not recorded which). Every receptor here comes from a woman aged 18-70 years in good health. CDR3s include the opening cysteine and the closing phenylalanine or tryptophan.

J: TRBJ2-3; V: TRBV5-4; CDR3: CASSLEDRTDTQYF
J: TRBJ2-2; V: TRBV12-3/TRBV12-4; CDR3: CASATTDSTGELFF
J: TRBJ1-5; V: TRBV29-1; CDR3: CSVEKLRTERPQHF
J: TRBJ1-5; V: TRBV12-3/TRBV12-4; CDR3: CASTLTREGRKNF
J: TRBJ2-5; V: TRBV27; CDR3: CASSLYQGASETQYF
J: TRBJ2-1; V: TRBV20-1; CDR3: CSASRQGPYNEQFF
J: TRBJ2-3; V: TRBV30; CDR3: CATRKGRTTDTQYF
J: TRBJ2-5; V: TRBV11-2; CDR3: CASSLQNQETQYF
J: TRBJ1-2; V: TRBV20-1; CDR3: CRGPGTAPGLGYGYTF
J: TRBJ1-1; V: TRBV20-1; CDR3: CSAPRGPQRNTEAFF
J: TRBJ1-4; V: TRBV12-3/TRBV12-4; CDR3: CATSPRRLNEKLFF
J: TRBJ2-3; V: TRBV10-3; CDR3: CAISGQGEQYF
J: TRBJ2-4; V: TRBV12-3/TRBV12-4; CDR3: CASSFSLAGLAKNIQYF
J: TRBJ2-7; V: TRBV20-1; CDR3: CSARDLTGTVHEQYF
J: TRBJ1-1; V: TRBV7-2; CDR3: CASSTQPGNTEAFF
J: TRBJ2-2; V: TRBV2; CDR3: CASTGQGATGELFF
J: TRBJ1-2; V: TRBV9; CDR3: CASSVGEGYGYTF
J: TRBJ2-1; V: TRBV6-1; CDR3: CASRIVKTGSNEQFF
J: TRBJ2-2; V: TRBV6-5; CDR3: CASSYRYDTGELFF
J: TRBJ2-7; V: TRBV12-3/TRBV12-4; CDR3: CASSPGEGGYEQYF
J: TRBJ2-3; V: TRBV28; CDR3: CASSSRGYGLVYTDTQYF
J: TRBJ2-1; V: TRBV20-1; CDR3: CSARAPTSGEQFF
J: TRBJ2-4; V: TRBV18; CDR3: CASSDWSAVGAYIQYF
J: TRBJ2-5; V: TRBV18; CDR3: CASSPPRSGNNGETQYF
J: TRBJ2-1; V: TRBV12-3/TRBV12-4; CDR3: CASSSGSVPNEQFF
J: TRBJ2-5; V: TRBV9; CDR3: CASSVGRNQETQYF